Following are 8 T cell receptor beta chains from one sample sequenced in a study of T cell responses to AZD1222 COVID-19 vaccine. This table comes from immunoSEQ multiplex PCR, and its TCRdb copy is limited to in-frame clones, with some not included. The sample consists of under 95,000 clones, more than 90% of them appearing once. The sample was peripheral blood, taken on day 0 of AZD1222 vaccination. The source of these receptors is an adult in good health.

In its sample, this clone was seen a few times. This chain connects TRBV12-3 or TRBV12-4 to TRBJ1-6; D unresolved. This CDR3 has 13 residues. Trimming removed 5 bases at V and 7 bases at J, with 9 bases between. CDR3 region: CASSEIMNSPLHF. In DNA form, the CDR3 reads TGTGCCAGCAGTGAAATCATGAATTCACCCCTCCACTTT.

This chain links TRBV10-3 with TRBJ2-4; TRBD2 matches 8 bases. The germline V gene encodes CDR1 ENHRY and CDR2 SYGVKD. The CDR3 is 15 residues long. V lost 2 bases, J lost 5 bases, and 5 bases stayed unmatched. The CDR3 spells CAISESKTSENIQYF. The CDR3 nucleotides are TGTGCCATCAGTGAGAGTAAGACTAGCGAAAACATTCAGTACTTC.

The chain employs TRBV6-5 and TRBJ2-7; the D is unclear. Trimming removed 6 bases at V and 3 bases at J, with 6 bases between. Germline V CDR1 and CDR2: MNHEY, SVGAGI. The CDR3 is 11 amino acids. CDR3 bases: TGTGCCAGCAGCGACAACTACGAGCAGTACTTC. This gives the protein CASSDNYEQYF.

V usage is TRBV7-8 and J usage is TRBJ2-5, with TRBD2 matching over 12 bases. Looked up from germline, CDR1 is SGHVS and CDR2 is FQNEAQ. The length of the CDR3 is 16 residues. With V trimmed by 3 bases and J by 2 bases, 4 bases remained unmatched. The CDR3 bases are TGTGCCAGCAGCTTTTCCGGGACTAGCGGGCAAGAGACCCAGTACTTC. It is translated as CASSFSGTSGQETQYF. Drawing the rest from reference TRBV7-8 and TRBJ2-5, the complete variable domain is GAGVSQSPRYKVAKRGQDVALRCDPISGHVSLFWYQQALGQGPEFLTYFQNEAQLDKSGLPSDRFFAERPEGSVSTLKIQRTQQEDSAVYLCASSFSGTSGQETQYFGPGTRLLVL.

J is TRBJ2-7 and V is TRBV5-8; 7 bases align to TRBD1. This CDR3 spans 14 amino acids. V lost 2 bases to trimming and J lost 3 bases; unmatched junction nucleotides: 5. Germline CDR1 reads SGHTS; CDR2 reads YDEGEE. CDR3 protein: CASSFGRQGYEQYF. The CDR3 bases are TGTGCCAGCAGCTTCGGTCGACAGGGCTACGAGCAGTACTTC.

The chain recombines TRBV18 with TRBJ1-1, with TRBD1 as a possible D gene (6 bases). This CDR3 is built from 14 residues. Per the germline V gene, CDR1 is KGHSH and CDR2 is LQKENI. The germline V and J ends were trimmed by 4 bases and 6 bases, with 15 bases remaining between them. CDR3: CASSRLQGTAEAFF. The CDR3 DNA is TGTGCCAGCTCACGCTTACAGGGTACCGCTGAAGCTTTCTTT.

The chain has TRBV27 and TRBJ1-1, with D maybe TRBD1 (6 bases). V was clipped by 4 bases and J by 14 bases, with 20 bases between them. The CDR3 is 13 amino acids. Germline V gene sequence: CDR1 MNHEY, CDR2 SMNVEV (reference sequence). The CDR3 region has the DNA TGTGCCAGCAGTTGGAACCGACAGGAGAAGGGGTTCTTT. Translation: CASSWNRQEKGFF.

This chain connects TRBV28 to TRBJ2-5, with D tentatively TRBD1 (6 bases). The CDR3 is made up of 15 amino acids. CDR1 is MDHEN and CDR2 is SYDVKM in the germline V gene. V was cut by 3 bases and J by 1 base, with 12 bases left in between. The chain's CDR3 is CASSFAGTPQETQYF. The CDR3 DNA is TGTGCCAGCAGTTTTGCAGGGACACCCCAAGAGACCCAGTACTTC.